Listed below are T cell receptor beta chains from one sample, sequenced in a study of identical twins. TCRdb called the 5' RACE reads again in MiXCR, with one record for every CDR3 protein. The sample contains roughly 690,000 distinct CDR3 sequences, over 20% of which appear only once. These data were likewise used in another study, on T cells expressing NK-cell markers.

The sample comprised PBMCs. The receptors stem from a woman between 18 and 29 years old in good health. CDR3s include the opening cysteine and the closing phenylalanine or tryptophan. The D gene is left open where the match is weak. Clone size appears in some rows only: once, few, many, or a class for an expanded clone.

V gene,D gene,J gene,clone size,CDR3 protein,CDR3 DNA
TRBV25-1,TRBD1,TRBJ2-1,-,CASRGDRGHNEQFF,TGTGCCAGCAGGGGGGACAGGGGCCACAATGAGCAGTTCTTC
TRBV27,-,TRBJ2-3,few,CASSKDSSTDTQYF,TGTGCCAGCAGCAAGGACAGTTCCACAGATACGCAGTATTTT
TRBV20-1,-,TRBJ2-3,-,CSSHLQAPLETQYF,TGCAGTAGTCACCTTCAGGCCCCCCTTGAGACGCAGTATTTT
TRBV10-3,-,TRBJ1-1,many,CATTAGQMNTEAFF,TGTGCCACTACAGCGGGCCAGATGAACACTGAAGCTTTCTTT
TRBV7-8,-,TRBJ2-2,few,CASSLQGITNTGELFF,TGTGCCAGCAGCTTACAGGGGATAACGAACACCGGGGAGCTGTTTTTT
TRBV6-1,TRBD2,TRBJ2-1,-,CASSPSGTSGPYNEQFF,TGTGCCAGCAGTCCATCCGGGACTAGCGGACCCTACAATGAGCAGTTCTTC
TRBV12-3/TRBV12-4,TRBD2,TRBJ2-3,-,CASSPLWTSDTDTQYF,TGTGCCAGCAGCCCACTATGGACTAGCGACACAGATACGCAGTATTTT
TRBV9,-,TRBJ2-7,-,CASSVDSSVRYEQYF,TGTGCCAGCAGCGTAGATTCTAGCGTTCGGTACGAGCAGTACTTC
TRBV6-5,-,TRBJ1-1,-,CASTSRNTEAFF,TGTGCCAGCACGTCCCGGAACACTGAAGCTTTCTTT
TRBV12-3/TRBV12-4,-,TRBJ2-5,-,CASSLGGFGETQYF,TGTGCCAGCAGTTTAGGAGGTTTCGGAGAGACCCAGTACTTC
TRBV20-1,-,TRBJ2-7,few,CSAAGGAEGEQYF,TGCAGTGCGGCGGGCGGGGCCGAGGGGGAGCAGTACTTC
TRBV7-9,-,TRBJ2-7,many,CASRVLGSYEQYF,TGTGCCAGCAGGGTTTTGGGGTCCTACGAGCAGTACTTC
TRBV5-1,-,TRBJ2-7,-,CASSQGTKPLSYEQYF,TGCGCCAGCAGCCAAGGGACAAAACCCCTATCCTACGAGCAGTACTTC
TRBV12-3/TRBV12-4,-,TRBJ2-1,few,CASSPGHPSYNEQFF,TGTGCCAGCAGCCCGGGACACCCGTCCTACAATGAGCAGTTCTTC
TRBV4-3,TRBD1,TRBJ2-7,few,CASSHDWGQGGSEQYF,TGCGCCAGCAGCCACGATTGGGGACAGGGTGGTTCCGAGCAGTACTTC
TRBV29-1,-,TRBJ1-1,few,CSVERSMNTEAFF,TGCAGCGTTGAACGCAGCATGAACACTGAAGCTTTCTTT
TRBV5-1,-,TRBJ1-6,many,CASSKLSSYNSPLHF,TGCGCCAGCAGCAAACTAAGCTCCTATAATTCACCCCTCCACTTT
TRBV6-1,-,TRBJ2-5,-,CASSATGRETQYF,TGTGCCAGCAGTGCGACAGGGAGGGAGACCCAGTACTTC
TRBV6-5,-,TRBJ2-7,few,CASSDGQRGQYF,TGTGCCAGCAGTGACGGACAGCGGGGGCAGTACTTC
TRBV18,TRBD1,TRBJ1-5,-,CASSPMDRGWPQHF,TGTGCCAGCTCACCAATGGACAGGGGATGGCCCCAGCATTTT